The clone carrying this T cell receptor (beta chain) appeared a few times. Its antigen is not identified. Antigen-specific CD4+ T cells were expanded (with viral peptide pools) by the ViraFEST assay ahead of sequencing. Culture lasted approximately 10 days before CD4+ T cell isolation. Two-dose vaccination with either BNT162b2 or mRNA-1273 was given to the participants. The source of the sample is a study of vaccination effects on CD4 cells after COVID-19. The repertoire was sequenced with immunoSEQ multiplex PCR; TCRdb's copy has only in-frame clones and lacks some. The data hold roughly 46,000 clones, with about four fifths observed a single time. Germline V gene sequence: CDR1 SGHRS, CDR2 YFSETQ. Trimming took 5 bases from V and 0 from J; bases not matched to a gene: 15. The CDR3 length is 18 residues.

The clonotype was recovered from a human donor who received a COVID-19 vaccine. The chain employs TRBV5-1 and TRBJ1-1, with 8 bases identical to TRBD1. The starting material was CD4+ T cells from PBMCs cultured with HCoV-OC43 spike peptides, obtained after COVID-19 vaccination. Subset described: HCoV-OC43 spike overlapping peptide pool stimulation. The CDR3 DNA reads TGCGCCAGCAGGCCAGGACAGGGCAGGGGCTATATGAACACTGAAGCTTTCTTT. Translation gives CASRPGQGRGYMNTEAFF.